Presented here are 4 T cell receptor beta chains from one specimen sequenced in a study of blood T cell repertoires in COVID-19. Produced via immunoSEQ multiplex PCR; TCRdb's table is partial and in-frame only. The table includes approximately 200,000 clones, 80% to 85% detected once. Sequencing input: PBMCs or T cells enriched from blood (not recorded which). Receptors originate from a man aged 35-49 years who had recovered from COVID-19.

The gene calls are TRBV4-3 and TRBJ1-2; 7 bases are a match to TRBD1. Germline trimming cut 0 bases from V and 3 bases from J; bases unmatched to any gene: 16. The CDR3 length is 19 residues. Germline V gives CDR1 LGHNA, CDR2 YSLEER. This CDR3 reads CASSQEVVRGYKGHYGYTF. CDR3 DNA: TGCGCCAGCAGCCAAGAGGTAGTCAGGGGGTATAAGGGGCACTATGGCTACACCTTC.

The chain couples TRBV27 to TRBJ2-2, with D possibly matching TRBD1 (6 bases). This CDR3 is 15 amino acids long. Trimming removed 5 bases at V and 5 bases at J, with 15 bases between. CDR1 is MNHEY, CDR2 SMNVEV, per germline (reference sequence). The CDR3 DNA reads as TGTGCCAGCAGTATGTCCCGGGACATAACCGGGGAGCTGTTTTTT. Translating gives CASSMSRDITGELFF.

This chain connects TRBV5-4 to TRBJ1-4; D gene ambiguous. This CDR3 is built from 14 residues. With 0 bases removed from V and 1 base from J, the gap between germline ends came to 4 bases. Per the germline V gene, CDR1 is SGHNT and CDR2 is YYREEE (reference sequence). The CDR3 DNA reads as TGTGCCAGCAGCTTGGCAGGAACTAATGAAAAACTGTTTTTT. Translating gives CASSLAGTNEKLFF.

This chain uses TRBV11-2 with TRBJ1-4; perhaps TRBD1 as D (5 bases). V dropped 3 bases and J dropped 8 bases, with 10 bases sitting between them. CDR3 length: 13 residues. Germline CDR1 SGHAT, CDR2 FQNNGV. In DNA form, the CDR3 reads TGTGCCAGCAGCTTGGGGGAGGCGGAAAAACTGTTTTTT. It specifies CASSLGEAEKLFF.